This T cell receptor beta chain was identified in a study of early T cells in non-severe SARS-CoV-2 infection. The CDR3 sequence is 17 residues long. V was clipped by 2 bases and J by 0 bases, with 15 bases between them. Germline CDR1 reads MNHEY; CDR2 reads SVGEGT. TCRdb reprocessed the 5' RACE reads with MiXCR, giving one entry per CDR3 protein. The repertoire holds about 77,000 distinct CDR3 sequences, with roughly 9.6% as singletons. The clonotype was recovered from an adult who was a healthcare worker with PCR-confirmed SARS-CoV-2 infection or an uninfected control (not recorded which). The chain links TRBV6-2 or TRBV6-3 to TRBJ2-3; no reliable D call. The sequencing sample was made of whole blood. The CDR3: CASSYPSIGPSTDTQYF. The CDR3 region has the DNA TGTGCCAGCAGTTACCCCTCCATCGGTCCTAGCACAGATACGCAGTATTTT.